Below, 23 T cell receptor beta chains from the same sample are listed, as sequenced in a study of blood T cell repertoires in COVID-19. Sequencing was performed with immunoSEQ multiplex PCR; in TCRdb, only in-frame clones are kept and a portion is missing. This sample has around 300,000 clones; around 89% occur once, and the top ten carry 3.7%. Source material: peripheral blood. The receptors originated from a woman aged 40 to 50 with acute or convalescent COVID-19.

The gene calls are TRBV5-6 and TRBJ1-1, with TRBD1 matching over 8 bases. V was pared by 2 bases and J by 8 bases, with 8 bases of the junction left unmatched. The CDR3 extends over 14 amino acids. Germline CDR1 reads SGHDT; CDR2 reads YYEEEE. In DNA form, the CDR3 reads TGTGCCAGCAGCTTCCTAGACAGGGGTAGCGAAGCTTTCTTT. As protein: CASSFLDRGSEAFF.

The rearrangement uses TRBV2 and TRBJ2-7; 9 bases fit TRBD1. Germline V CDR1 and CDR2: SNHLY, FYNNEI. J was trimmed by 4 bases and V by 5 bases; bases with no gene match: 6. The CDR3 has 14 residues. The CDR3 nucleotides are TGTGCCAGCAGTTACCGGACAGGGGCTTACGAGCAGTACGTC. It specifies CASSYRTGAYEQYV.

The V and J genes are TRBV30 and TRBJ1-1; TRBD1 agrees at 7 bases. The germline V gene encodes CDR1 GTSNPN and CDR2 SVGIG (reference sequence). V dropped 0 bases and J dropped 2; count of bases not matched to a gene: 9. This CDR3 has 16 residues. CDR3 sequence reads: CAWSVVGGGFNTEAFF. As DNA, the CDR3 is TGTGCCTGGAGTGTAGTTGGAGGGGGCTTCAACACTGAAGCTTTCTTT.

The chain has TRBV23-1 and TRBJ1-2, with a possible D match to TRBD1 (5 bases). TRBV23-1 is recorded as an ORF, its role being uncertain. V lost 3 bases to trimming and J lost 4 bases, with 12 bases between them. This CDR3 is built from 14 residues. The CDR3 sequence: CASSQTDCCYGYTF. The CDR3 DNA reads TGCGCCAGCAGTCAGACAGATTGCTGCTATGGCTACACCTTC.

The chain employs TRBV28 and TRBJ2-5, with a possible D match to TRBD1 (6 bases). Trimming cost V 5 bases and J 0 bases, with 10 bases left between them. This CDR3 comprises 14 residues. Germline CDR1 reads MDHEN; CDR2 reads SYDVKM. In nucleotides, the CDR3 is TGTGCCAGCAGTCCGAGGGGGTACCAAGAGACCCAGTACTTC. It codes for CASSPRGYQETQYF.

The rearrangement links TRBV4-1 to TRBJ1-4, with D perhaps TRBD1 (5 bases). CDR1 is MGHRA, CDR2 YSYEKL, per germline. V lost 0 bases and J 7 bases, leaving 9 bases between the germline ends. The CDR3 runs 14 residues. In DNA form, the CDR3 reads TGCGCCAGCAGCCAAGATCGGGGGACTGAAAAACTGTTTTTT. This translates into CASSQDRGTEKLFF.

The rearrangement joins TRBV12-3 or TRBV12-4 to TRBJ1-1; D is ambiguous. V lost 6 bases, J lost 9 bases, and 11 bases lay in between. The CDR3 totals 11 residues. The CDR3 DNA is TGTGCCAGCAGAGAAGAGGGCAAAGCTTTCTTT. Residues: CASREEGKAFF.

The chain is built from TRBV5-4 and TRBJ2-5, with TRBD2 matching over 9 bases. Trimming at V came to 5 bases and at J to 1 base, leaving 6 bases not matched to a gene. The CDR3 is 15 residues long. CDR1 and CDR2 (germline): SGHNT, YYREEE (reference sequence). Here the CDR3 DNA reads TGTGCCAGCAGGGTGAGCGGGGGGCCCCAAGAGACCCAGTACTTC. Protein sequence: CASRVSGGPQETQYF.

The chain combines TRBV6-5 with TRBJ2-2; no clear D gene. CDR1 is MNHEY and CDR2 is SVGAGI in the germline V gene. This CDR3 contains 14 residues. Trimming cost V 10 bases and J 2 bases, with 14 bases left between them. For the CDR3, the DNA is TGTGCCACCTACATTCCGACTAACACCGGGGAGCTGTTTTTT. Translating gives CATYIPTNTGELFF.

This rearrangement joins TRBV6-5 to TRBJ2-7; 7 bases agree with TRBD1. Germline V gene sequence: CDR1 MNHEY, CDR2 SVGAGI. The length of the CDR3 is 12 residues. The V and J ends lost 7 bases and 6 bases, in that order; junction bases with no gene match: 6. The CDR3 is CASTLTGTEQYV. Written as DNA, the CDR3 is TGTGCCAGCACCTTGACAGGGACCGAGCAGTACGTC.

The gene calls are TRBV6-1 and TRBJ2-7; D perhaps matches TRBD2 (6 bases). Per the germline V gene, CDR1 is MNHNS and CDR2 is SASEGT. This CDR3 has 13 amino acids. The V gene lost 2 bases and the J gene lost 4 bases, with 9 bases spanning the gap. CDR3: CASSERDSYEQYV. In nucleotides, the CDR3 is TGTGCCAGCAGTGAACGGGACTCATACGAGCAGTACGTC.

The chain has TRBV9 and TRBJ1-5; no clear D. V was shortened by 4 bases and J by 3 bases, with 14 bases between the two germline ends. Germline lookup yields CDR1 SGDLS and CDR2 YYNGEE. There are 15 residues in the CDR3. CDR3 sequence reads: CASSNHAYFNQPQHF. The CDR3, as DNA: TGTGCCAGCAGCAACCACGCTTACTTCAATCAGCCCCAGCATTTT.

This clone was seen more than once but under ten times. The rearrangement links TRBV11-2 to TRBJ1-6, with TRBD1 as a possible D gene (5 bases). The CDR3 length is 14 residues. Germline V gene lookup returns CDR1 SGHAT and CDR2 FQNNGV. V was trimmed by 6 bases and J by 7 bases, leaving 13 bases between them. The DNA for the CDR3 is TGTGCCAGCAGACCTGAAGGGGTCAATTCACCCCTCCACTTT. Translating it yields CASRPEGVNSPLHF.

V usage is TRBV5-1 and J usage is TRBJ1-2, with D maybe TRBD1 (6 bases). The V gene lost 3 bases and the J gene lost 7 bases, with 10 bases spanning the gap. This CDR3 comprises 12 residues. Per the germline V gene, CDR1 is SGHRS and CDR2 is YFSETQ. The CDR3 loop is CASSWTVRGYTF. CDR3 in DNA: TGCGCCAGCAGCTGGACAGTCCGTGGCTACACCTTC.

The V and J genes are TRBV5-1 and TRBJ2-1; a possible D gene is TRBD1 (6 bases). The CDR3 sequence is 17 residues long. V shed 0 bases and J shed 2 bases, with 15 bases lying between them. Germline values: CDR1 SGHRS, CDR2 YFSETQ. CDR3 protein: CASSLARWTATYNEQFF. Written as DNA, the CDR3 is TGCGCCAGCAGCTTGGCTAGGTGGACAGCAACCTACAATGAGCAGTTCTTC.

The chain links TRBV4-1 to TRBJ1-2; weak D call: TRBD1 (5 bases). Trimming took 4 bases from V and 5 from J, leaving 20 bases between them. The CDR3 is made up of 16 amino acids. The germline CDR1 and CDR2 sequences are MGHRA and YSYEKL. The CDR3 spells CASSPTFMDRQYGYTF. As DNA, the CDR3 is TGCGCCAGCAGCCCTACCTTCATGGACCGACAGTATGGCTACACCTTC.

The CDR3 here is CATLGQGAFEQYV. In DNA form, the CDR3 reads TGTGCCACCTTGGGGCAGGGGGCTTTCGAGCAGTACGTC. The chain links TRBV24-1 to TRBJ2-7; 8 bases match TRBD1. The CDR3 runs to 13 residues. Trimming at V came to 9 bases and at J to 6 bases, leaving 9 bases not matched to a gene. Germline V CDR1 and CDR2: KGHDR, SFDVKD.

V is TRBV7-8 and J is TRBJ2-2; TRBD2 matches at 8 bases. Unmatched junction bases numbered 13, after V lost 1 base and J lost 3 bases. In germline, CDR1 is SGHVS, CDR2 FQNEAQ. The length of the CDR3 is 19 residues. CDR3 protein: CASSLGDPGLVRHTGELFF. In nucleotides, the CDR3 is TGTGCCAGCAGCTTAGGGGACCCGGGACTAGTAAGGCACACCGGGGAGCTGTTTTTT. Supplemented by reference TRBV7-8 and TRBJ2-2, the full variable domain reads GAGVSQSPRYKVAKRGQDVALRCDPISGHVSLFWYQQALGQGPEFLTYFQNEAQLDKSGLPSDRFFAERPEGSVSTLKIQRTQQEDSAVYLCASSLGDPGLVRHTGELFFGEGSRLTVL.

The chain carries TRBV30 and TRBJ1-3, with TRBD1 as a possible D gene (5 bases). Trimming removed 2 bases at V and 2 bases at J, with 7 bases between. The germline V gene has CDR1 GTSNPN and CDR2 SVGIG (reference sequence). CDR3 length: 13 amino acids. CDR3 bases: TGTGCCTGGAGTCCAGGGCCTGGAAACACCATATATTTT. Translated: CAWSPGPGNTIYF.

The rearrangement uses TRBV12-3 or TRBV12-4 and TRBJ1-2, with D tentatively TRBD1 (5 bases). This CDR3 has 13 residues. V lost 8 bases to trimming and J lost 6 bases, with 16 bases between them. CDR3 in DNA: TGTGCCAGCGGGACCGGGGGTAGGAATGGCTACACCTTC. As protein: CASGTGGRNGYTF.

The chain combines TRBV30 with TRBJ1-6, with TRBD1 identical over 10 bases. The V and J ends lost 5 bases and 9 bases, in that order; junction bases with no gene match: 4. The CDR3 has 13 amino acids. The germline CDR1 and CDR2 sequences are GTSNPN and SVGIG (reference sequence). The CDR3 coding sequence is TGTGCCTGGGGGACAGGGGTTTCTTCACCCCTCCACTTT. It codes for CAWGTGVSSPLHF. The entire variable domain, with the rest obtained from reference TRBV30 and TRBJ1-6, is as follows: SQTIHQWPATLVQPVGSPLSLECTVEGTSNPNLYWYRQAAGRGLQLLFYSVGIGQISSEVPQNLSASRPQDRQFILSSKKLLLSDSGFYLCAWGTGVSSPLHFGNGTRLTVT.

This clone was seen just once. This chain uses TRBV9 with TRBJ1-3; TRBD1 matches 8 bases. Germline V lookup: CDR1 SGDLS, CDR2 YYNGEE. V dropped 2 bases and J dropped 0; count of bases not matched to a gene: 7. There are 17 residues in the CDR3. The CDR3 loop reads CASSVRGTGSSGNTIYF. The CDR3 DNA reads as TGTGCCAGCAGCGTGCGCGGGACAGGCTCCTCTGGAAACACCATATATTTT.

The rearrangement uses TRBV10-2 and TRBJ1-1, with 9 bases lining up with TRBD1. The germline gives CDR1 WSHSY, CDR2 SAAADI. J gave up 3 bases and V 3 bases, and 8 bases lay outside the gene matches. The length of the CDR3 is 16 residues. The CDR3 protein is CASSDGPTGGYTEAFF. The CDR3 DNA reads as TGCGCCAGCAGTGATGGCCCCACAGGGGGCTACACTGAAGCTTTCTTT.